This T cell receptor beta chain comes out of a study of sequential checkpoint blockade in melanoma. At the level of the study: Both treatment sequences were followed by maintenance nivolumab. About 89 pretreatment tumor DNA samples were TCRβ immunosequenced. Matched biopsies came pretreatment and at week 13 for about two dozen patients.

The assay was immunoSEQ multiplex PCR, and TCRdb's table has in-frame clones only and misses some. The sample contains tens of thousands of clones, approximately 30% of which appear only once. The CDR3 is 14 amino acids. Germline loops: CDR1 SGHNT, CDR2 YENEEA. Trimming stripped 3 bases from V and 5 bases from J, with 13 bases between. This clone has at least ten counts. The treatment denotes: randomized to nivolumab then ipilimumab (arm A) or the reverse (arm B). The TCR originated in a human donor with melanoma. The sample consisted of tumor tissue (inferred from file names), taken from a patient given nivolumab and ipilimumab in sequence. The chain recombines TRBV11-3 with TRBJ2-5, with D possibly matching TRBD1 (5 bases). The CDR3 DNA is TGTGCCAGCAGCTTGGTAGCAGCAGGGGAGACCCAGTACTTC. Its protein is CASSLVAAGETQYF.